What follows are 30 T cell receptor beta chains derived from one specimen sequenced in a study of blood T cell repertoires in COVID-19. Libraries were prepared by immunoSEQ multiplex PCR; TCRdb keeps only in-frame clonotypes and omits some of them. The sample lists a few hundred thousand clones, about 87% occurring once. Sample: PBMCs or T cells enriched from blood (not recorded which). Receptor source: a man between 40 and 49 years old in a cohort exposed to, infected with or recovered from COVID-19 (not recorded which).

The chain employs TRBV2 and TRBJ1-1; the D gene is possibly TRBD1 (5 bases). The CDR3 is made up of 13 amino acids. V lost 8 bases and J lost 5, with 15 bases in between. Germline-derived CDR1 and CDR2 are SNHLY and FYNNEI. For the CDR3, the DNA is TGTGCCAGCCGAGGGGAGGGATCTACTGAAGCTTTCTTT. Protein: CASRGEGSTEAFF.

The chain employs TRBV28 and TRBJ1-1, with D unresolved. The germline V and J ends were trimmed by 5 bases and 5 bases, with 9 bases remaining between them. Germline assignment: CDR1 MDHEN and CDR2 SYDVKM. The CDR3 has 12 amino acids. The CDR3 DNA follows: TGTGCCAGCAGTGCGACGGGAACTGAAGCTTTCTTT. It encodes CASSATGTEAFF.

CDR3 in DNA: TGTGCCAGCTCCCCAGGGGGCGGTAATGAAAAACTGTTTTTT. It yields the protein CASSPGGGNEKLFF. This rearrangement joins TRBV18 to TRBJ1-4, with 8 bases aligning to TRBD1. The ends lost 6 bases at V and 4 bases at J; junction bases unmatched: 4. The CDR3 loop spans 14 amino acids. Per germline, CDR1 KGHSH and CDR2 LQKENI.

The V gene is TRBV3-1 (or the pseudogene TRBV3-2), the J gene TRBJ2-7; D is uncertain. V was trimmed by 4 bases and J by 3 bases, leaving 7 bases between them. CDR1 and CDR2 (germline): LGHDT, YNNKEL (reference sequence). The CDR3 runs 12 residues. The CDR3 nucleotides are TGTGCCAGCAGCCGAGACCACTACGAGCAGTACTTC. It encodes CASSRDHYEQYF.

This chain uses TRBV7-9 with TRBJ2-5; TRBD2 aligns across 9 bases. V lost 3 bases, J lost 2 bases, and 1 base stayed unmatched. Germline loops: CDR1 SEHNR, CDR2 FQNEAQ (reference sequence). The CDR3 length is 14 residues. In nucleotides, the CDR3 is TGTGCCAGCAGCTTTGCGGGAGGGCAAGAGACCCAGTACTTC. This codes for CASSFAGGQETQYF.

V and J are TRBV30 and TRBJ2-7, with 9 bases identical to TRBD2. The CDR3 extends over 14 amino acids. Looked up from germline, CDR1 is GTSNPN and CDR2 is SVGIG (reference sequence). V shed 3 bases and J 3 bases; nucleotides not matched to a gene: 6. CDR3 amino acids: CAWRRLAGNYEQYF. In DNA, the CDR3 is TGTGCCTGGAGGCGTCTAGCGGGAAACTACGAGCAGTACTTC.

The J gene is TRBJ2-1, the V gene TRBV28; 9 bases match TRBD1. V lost 2 bases to trimming and J lost 6 bases; unmatched junction nucleotides: 5. Germline values: CDR1 MDHEN, CDR2 SYDVKM. The CDR3 loop spans 15 amino acids. The CDR3 DNA reads as TGTGCCAGCAGTTTAGGAGGGACAGGGACCAATGAGCAGTTCTTC. It translates to CASSLGGTGTNEQFF.

The rearrangement uses TRBV7-2 and TRBJ1-5; the D gene is possibly TRBD1 (5 bases). Looked up from germline, CDR1 is SGHTA and CDR2 is FQGNSA. The CDR3 length is 15 residues. V shed 1 base and J shed 2 bases, with 9 bases lying between them. CDR3 loop: CASSLDRGGNQPQHF. The CDR3 DNA sequence: TGTGCCAGCAGCTTAGATAGGGGTGGCAATCAGCCCCAGCATTTT.

The rearrangement links TRBV10-1 to TRBJ2-2, with D perhaps TRBD1 (6 bases). Trimming took 4 bases from V and 0 from J, leaving 12 bases between them. This CDR3 spans 16 amino acids. The germline gives CDR1 WNHNN, CDR2 SYGVQD (reference sequence). The CDR3 DNA reads TGCGCCAGCAGTGCTCACAGGGCTTCGAACACCGGGGAGCTGTTTTTT. Its translation is CASSAHRASNTGELFF.

The rearrangement uses TRBV19 and TRBJ1-1; TRBD1 agrees at 8 bases. In germline, CDR1 is LNHDA, CDR2 SQIVND (reference sequence). The J segment lost 1 base and the V segment lost 3 bases, leaving 1 base of the junction unmatched. The CDR3 length is 14 residues. The CDR3 protein is CASSIQGANTEAFF. CDR3 sequence (DNA): TGTGCCAGTAGTATTCAGGGGGCGAACACTGAAGCTTTCTTT. Together with reference TRBV19 and TRBJ1-1, the CDR3 gives the full variable domain: DGGITQSPKYLFRKEGQNVTLSCEQNLNHDAMYWYRQDPGQGLRLIYYSQIVNDFQKGDIAEGYSVSREKKESFPLTVTSAQKNPTAFYLCASSIQGANTEAFFGQGTRLTVV.

This clone was observed a single time. V is TRBV7-6 and J is TRBJ2-3; 11 bases map to TRBD1. The germline CDR1 and CDR2 sequences are SGHVS and FNYEAQ. The CDR3 runs to 18 residues. Germline trimming cut 5 bases from V and 6 bases from J; bases unmatched to any gene: 16. CDR3 region: CASSLGFRSGQGGDTQYF. DNA of the CDR3: TGTGCCAGCAGCCTGGGGTTTAGATCGGGACAGGGGGGCGATACGCAGTATTTT.

The table lists this clone with a count of one. The V and J genes are TRBV6-4 and TRBJ1-1; D perhaps matches TRBD1 (5 bases). Germline CDR1 MRHNA, CDR2 SNTAGT. Trimming stripped 5 bases from V and 4 bases from J, with 11 bases between. The CDR3 is made up of 13 amino acids. The CDR3 nucleotides are TGTGCCAGCAGTTCCCGGGGGGGCACTGAAGCTTTCTTT. Amino acids: CASSSRGGTEAFF.

The chain uses TRBV7-3 and TRBJ2-1; 11 bases agree with TRBD2. V lost 1 base, J lost 6 bases, and 2 bases stayed unmatched. There are 15 residues in the CDR3. The germline V gene has CDR1 SGHTA and CDR2 FQGTGA. CDR3 bases: TGTGCCAGCAGCTTAAGACTAGCGGGAAGCAATGAGCAGTTCTTC. Amino acid sequence: CASSLRLAGSNEQFF. The variable domain in full, with the rest retrieved from reference TRBV7-3 and TRBJ2-1, is GAGVSQTPSNKVTEKGKYVELRCDPISGHTALYWYRQSLGQGPEFLIYFQGTGAADDSGLPNDRFFAVRPEGSVSTLKIQRTERGDSAVYLCASSLRLAGSNEQFFGPGTRLTVL.

V gene TRBV7-9 combines with J gene TRBJ2-1, with a possible D match to TRBD1 (5 bases). Between the trimmed V and J ends, which lost 6 bases and 3 bases, there was a span of 15 bases. Germline V lookup: CDR1 SEHNR, CDR2 FQNEAQ (reference sequence). The CDR3 runs to 15 residues. DNA of the CDR3: TGTGCCAGCAGTCATAAGACAGTTAACTACAATGAGCAGTTCTTC. Translating gives CASSHKTVNYNEQFF. Combining the CDR3 with reference TRBV7-9 and TRBJ2-1 gives the whole variable domain DTGVSQNPRHKITKRGQNVTFRCDPISEHNRLYWYRQTLGQGPEFLTYFQNEAQLEKSRLLSDRFSAERPKGSFSTLEIQRTEQGDSAMYLCASSHKTVNYNEQFFGPGTRLTVL.

This sequence joins TRBV21-1 and TRBJ2-7; whether TRBD1, the table's D call, matches the DNA was not checked. TRBV21-1 is a recognized pseudogene. The CDR3 consists of 17 residues. The CDR3, as DNA: TGTGCCAGCAGCAAAGCAGGACCGGGACAGGGGTATCACGAGCAGTACTTC. Amino acid sequence: CASSKAGPGQGYHEQYF.

The chain uses TRBV4-2 and TRBJ2-1, with TRBD2 identical over 13 bases. The V gene end was trimmed by 1 base and the J gene end by 6 bases; junction bases not matched to a gene: 0. This CDR3 region has 15 residues. Germline V gives CDR1 LGHNA, CDR2 YNFKEQ. CDR3 coding DNA: TGTGCCAGCAGCCAAGGGACTAGCGGGAGCAATGAGCAGTTCTTC. Its protein is CASSQGTSGSNEQFF.

This sequence joins TRBV10-3 and TRBJ2-1, with D maybe TRBD2 (5 bases). This CDR3 contains 12 residues. V was trimmed by 11 bases and J by 6 bases, leaving 14 bases between them. Germline CDR1 reads ENHRY; CDR2 reads SYGVKD. The CDR3 reads CAARGGGNEQFF. In nucleotides, the CDR3 is TGTGCCGCTAGAGGAGGTGGCAATGAGCAGTTCTTC.

The V gene is TRBV27, the J gene TRBJ2-1; 7 positions agree with TRBD1. There are 17 residues in the CDR3. Per germline, CDR1 MNHEY and CDR2 SMNVEV (reference sequence). V lost 5 bases, J lost 3 bases, and 13 bases stayed unmatched. The CDR3 region is CASSTGTASLSYNEQFF. CDR3 nucleotide sequence: TGTGCCAGCAGTACCGGGACAGCTTCCCTTAGCTACAATGAGCAGTTCTTC.

Details on this clone: The junction departs from germline at one end; a sequencing error may be responsible. The chain recombines TRBV6-5 with TRBJ1-6; no reliable D call. CDR3 size: 13 residues. Germline-derived CDR1 and CDR2 are MNHEY and SVGAGI. The DNA for the CDR3 is TGTGCCAGCATTTGGGCAGTTAATACACCCCTCCACTTT. Residues: CASIWAVNTPLHF.

The chain uses TRBV19 and TRBJ2-2, with D maybe TRBD1 (6 bases). The CDR3 consists of 15 residues. V was pared by 6 bases and J by 4 bases, with 15 bases between. In germline, CDR1 is LNHDA, CDR2 SQIVND (reference sequence). The CDR3 sequence is CASRTSGATTGELFF. CDR3 bases: TGTGCCAGTAGGACATCAGGGGCGACCACCGGGGAGCTGTTTTTT.

The V and J genes are TRBV5-4 and TRBJ2-1; 10 bases map to TRBD2. Trimming removed 3 bases from V and 5 bases from J; junction bases left unmatched: 11. CDR1 and CDR2 from the germline V gene are SGHNT and YYREEE (reference sequence). The length of the CDR3 is 17 residues. The CDR3 DNA sequence: TGTGCCAGCAGCTGGAAGGTCAGCGGGAGGGGGGACAATGAGCAGTTCTTC. Its protein is CASSWKVSGRGDNEQFF.

The chain carries TRBV11-2 and TRBJ2-3; the D gene is possibly TRBD2 (6 bases). In germline, CDR1 is SGHAT, CDR2 FQNNGV. Trimming shortened V by 6 bases and J by 8 bases, and 12 bases separated the two germline ends. CDR3 length: 12 amino acids. CDR3 nucleotides: TGTGCCAGCAGTAGGGGTAGCGGTACGCAGTATTTT. Translated, it gives CASSRGSGTQYF.

This clone has a single count. V and J are TRBV11-2 and TRBJ2-5; the D gene is possibly TRBD1 (7 bases). The V end lost 0 bases, the J end lost 1 base, and 12 bases lay between the germline ends. Germline V gene sequence: CDR1 SGHAT, CDR2 FQNNGV. This CDR3 comprises 16 residues. In DNA form, the CDR3 reads TGTGCCAGCAGCTTAGATGCAGGGGGGTTCCAAGAGACCCAGTACTTC. This translates into CASSLDAGGFQETQYF.

The rearrangement uses TRBV25-1 and TRBJ2-7, with unresolved D. Between the trimmed V and J ends, which lost 7 bases and 2 bases, there was a span of 9 bases. Per the germline V gene, CDR1 is MGHDK and CDR2 is SYGVNS. The CDR3 length is 12 residues. The CDR3 DNA sequence: TGTGCCAGCACCGGGTCTCCCTACGAGCAGTACTTC. This gives the protein CASTGSPYEQYF.

The chain employs TRBV7-8 and TRBJ1-2; perhaps TRBD1 as D (5 bases). The germline gives CDR1 SGHVS, CDR2 FQNEAQ. This CDR3 is 12 amino acids long. V shed 5 bases and J shed 4 bases, with 8 bases lying between them. In DNA form, the CDR3 reads TGTGCCAGCAGCGACAGCGCCTATGGCTACACCTTC. It encodes CASSDSAYGYTF. The full variable domain, rest sourced from reference TRBV7-8 and TRBJ1-2, is GAGVSQSPRYKVAKRGQDVALRCDPISGHVSLFWYQQALGQGPEFLTYFQNEAQLDKSGLPSDRFFAERPEGSVSTLKIQRTQQEDSAVYLCASSDSAYGYTFGSGTRLTVV.

The rearrangement uses TRBV3-1 (or the pseudogene TRBV3-2) and TRBJ2-7, with 10 bases aligning to TRBD2. Germline V gene sequence: CDR1 LGHDT, CDR2 YNNKEL (reference sequence). This CDR3 has 15 amino acids. Unmatched junction bases numbered 5, after V lost 4 bases and J lost 2 bases. CDR3 protein: CASSPLAGVPYEQYF. In DNA, the CDR3 is TGTGCCAGCAGCCCGCTAGCGGGAGTCCCCTACGAGCAGTACTTC.

The rearrangement links TRBV25-1 to TRBJ1-4; 7 nucleotides align to TRBD1. Germline CDR1 is MGHDK and CDR2 is SYGVNS. CDR3 length: 17 amino acids. V lost 5 bases, J lost 0 bases, and 9 bases stayed unmatched. For the CDR3, the DNA is TGTGCCAGCAGTCTGAGGACAGGAGGCTCAACTAATGAAAAACTGTTTTTT. Translation gives CASSLRTGGSTNEKLFF.

V and J are TRBV7-9 and TRBJ2-5, with D possibly being TRBD2 (6 bases). V was shortened by 5 bases and J by 3 bases, with 13 bases between the two germline ends. The CDR3 spans 14 residues. The V gene's germline CDR1 is SEHNR and CDR2 FQNEAQ (reference sequence). CDR3 in DNA: TGTGCCAGCAGCCCTGGGGGGAACAAAGAGACCCAGTACTTC. This gives the protein CASSPGGNKETQYF.

The rearrangement uses TRBV6-5 and TRBJ2-7; perhaps TRBD2 as D (6 bases). The ends were cut back, 8 bases at V and 0 bases at J, with 11 bases in the middle. This CDR3 has 13 amino acids. Germline CDR1 MNHEY, CDR2 SVGAGI. The CDR3 loop reads CASGRDSSYEQYF. CDR3 DNA: TGTGCCAGCGGGCGGGATTCCTCCTACGAGCAGTACTTC.

The chain uses TRBV6-5 and TRBJ2-1; 7 bases map to TRBD2. V gave up 3 bases and J gave up 6 bases; unmatched junction bases: 8. Germline V gene sequence: CDR1 MNHEY, CDR2 SVGAGI. The CDR3 extends over 15 amino acids. The CDR3 coding sequence is TGTGCCAGCAGTTATGGGGGAGGGCCGGCCAATGAGCAGTTCTTC. This codes for CASSYGGGPANEQFF.